This paragraph covers one TCR beta chain sequence. Its antigen is unknown. The sample belongs to a study of cytomegalovirus exposure and HLA in healthy donors. Trimming cost V 0 bases and J 6 bases, with 18 bases left between them. The CDR3 has 16 residues. Germline lookup yields CDR1 SGHNT and CDR2 YYREEE (reference sequence). PCR involved 60 Vbeta and 13 Jbeta primers. Here immunoSEQ multiplex PCR was the method, and the copy in TCRdb shows in-frame clones only, minus some. The table has approximately 69,000 clones, 60% to 75% seen once. Whole-study findings and limits: An ancestry cluster, one associated with Asian ancestry, reportedly showed fewer N-insertions than the 666-donor mean in a later analysis. When a later analysis compared HLA-associated TCR beta chains with equally common others, the HLA-associated chains turned out to be more clonally expanded and to have lower generation probabilities. A later analysis linked a missense DCLRE1C variant to TCR beta V- and J-gene trimming.

The rearrangement links TRBV5-4 to TRBJ1-1; D may be TRBD1 (5 bases). The TCR was taken from a man aged 35 to 55 in good health and CMV-seropositive. Sequences were obtained from PBMCs. The CDR3 DNA reads as TGTGCCAGCAGCTTGGTGGTCGCGGGACTGAAGCCTGAAGCTTTCTTT. Protein sequence: CASSLVVAGLKPEAFF.